This TCR beta chain comes out of a study of cytomegalovirus exposure and HLA in healthy donors. The PCR contained 60 Vbeta and 13 Jbeta primers. This table comes from immunoSEQ multiplex PCR, and its TCRdb copy is limited to in-frame clones, with some not included. Seen here are about 170,000 clones, approximately 71% observed once, and the top ten hold about 5.4%. Study findings and constraints: A later analysis linked a missense variant in DCLRE1C to the trimming of TCR beta V and J genes.

Comments on this clone: Its specificity is not known.

Germline values: CDR1 MGHRA, CDR2 YSYEKL. The CDR3 spans 16 residues. V lost 0 bases and J lost 6, with 15 bases in between. The TCR originated in a young woman in good health and CMV-seropositive. The chain uses TRBV4-1 and TRBJ1-5; D may be TRBD1 (5 bases). Sequenced material: PBMCs. As DNA, the CDR3 is TGCGCCAGCAGCCAAGATTTGGGGGGTACCCCTCAGCCCCAGCATTTT. It specifies CASSQDLGGTPQPQHF.